Following are 9 T cell receptor beta chains from one sample sequenced in a study of cytomegalovirus exposure and HLA in healthy donors (TCRdb year 2017). To prepare the library, the immunoSEQ multiplex PCR assay was applied. This immuneACCESS table, as held by TCRdb, lists in-frame sequences with V and J called but not all clones. Of the missing ones, under half trace to an unresolved V gene in checked studies; the others have no known cause. The sample records tens of thousands of clones, 85% to 95% of which are singletons. Around 0.69% of the sample lies in the top ten. Sequencing was performed on PBMCs. Receptor source: a woman younger than 30 in good health and CMV-seronegative.

This rearrangement joins TRBV4-1 to TRBJ2-7, with TRBD2 matching over 8 bases. The germline V gene encodes CDR1 MGHRA and CDR2 YSYEKL. Trimming cost V 1 base and J 7 bases; bases outside gene matches: 21. This CDR3 comprises 19 residues. CDR3 protein: CASSQGEGTSRRTLREQYF. In DNA, the CDR3 is TGCGCCAGCAGCCAAGGCGAGGGGACTAGTAGGAGAACCTTACGGGAGCAGTACTTC.

Written as DNA, the CDR3 is TGTGCCTGGCTAGCGTACGAGCTGGGGCGTCGCGACACTGAAGCTTTCTTT. Translated: CAWLAYELGRRDTEAFF. This chain joins TRBV30 and TRBJ1-1, with a possible D match to TRBD1 (5 bases). Trimming took off 5 bases at V and 3 bases at J, with 25 bases between the two ends. The CDR3 is made up of 17 amino acids. In germline, CDR1 is GTSNPN, CDR2 SVGIG (reference sequence).

The genes are TRBV5-6 and TRBJ2-5; D is unclear. Per the germline V gene, CDR1 is SGHDT and CDR2 is YYEEEE. The CDR3 runs to 11 residues. Trimming shortened V by 5 bases and J by 3 bases, and 5 bases separated the two germline ends. Here the CDR3 reads CASSQKETQYF. CDR3 DNA sequence: TGTGCCAGCAGTCAGAAAGAGACCCAGTACTTC.

The chain is built from TRBV27 and TRBJ1-5, with 8 bases aligning to TRBD1. V dropped 6 bases and J dropped 4; count of bases not matched to a gene: 8. The CDR3 is 15 residues long. Per the germline V gene, CDR1 is MNHEY and CDR2 is SMNVEV (reference sequence). The CDR3 sequence is CASRPDRGRNQPQHF. The CDR3, as DNA: TGTGCCAGCAGGCCAGACAGGGGACGAAATCAGCCCCAGCATTTT.

Here the CDR3 reads CASSRGRTDTQYF. CDR3 sequence (DNA): TGTGCCAGCTCTCGGGGTCGCACAGATACGCAGTATTTT. The chain is built from TRBV6-6 and TRBJ2-3; possibly TRBD2 for D (5 bases). Germline V CDR1 and CDR2: MNHNY, SVGAGI (reference sequence). The CDR3 is 13 amino acids. The germline V and J ends were trimmed by 8 bases and 1 base, with 10 bases remaining between them.

The gene calls are TRBV4-1 and TRBJ1-4, with D possibly being TRBD1 (5 bases). V was shortened by 1 base and J by 7 bases, with 13 bases between the two germline ends. Germline CDR1 and CDR2: MGHRA and YSYEKL. The CDR3 consists of 15 residues. CDR3 amino acids: CASSQGRGYGEKLFF. In nucleotides, the CDR3 is TGCGCCAGCAGCCAAGGGCGGGGGTACGGTGAAAAACTGTTTTTT.

This rearrangement joins TRBV30 to TRBJ2-5; TRBD1 matches at 8 bases. This CDR3 has 14 residues. Germline CDR1 GTSNPN, CDR2 SVGIG (reference sequence). Losses at the gene ends were 3 bases for V and 7 bases for J; bases not matched to a gene: 10. CDR3 residues: CAWSGTGRLPTQYF. CDR3 DNA sequence: TGTGCCTGGAGCGGGACAGGCCGCCTCCCGACCCAGTACTTC. Drawing the rest from reference TRBV30 and TRBJ2-5, the complete variable domain is SQTIHQWPATLVQPVGSPLSLECTVEGTSNPNLYWYRQAAGRGLQLLFYSVGIGQISSEVPQNLSASRPQDRQFILSSKKLLLSDSGFYLCAWSGTGRLPTQYFGPGTRLLVL.

The chain joins TRBV30 to TRBJ1-2; no reliable D call. V shed 2 bases and J shed 0 bases, with 7 bases lying between them. This CDR3 region has 13 residues. Germline-derived CDR1 and CDR2 are GTSNPN and SVGIG (reference sequence). The CDR3 DNA sequence: TGTGCCTGGAGTCCTACAGCTAACTATGGCTACACCTTC. Residues: CAWSPTANYGYTF.

This clone was seen a single time. The gene calls are TRBV27 and TRBJ2-7, with 9 bases matching TRBD2. The V gene's germline CDR1 is MNHEY and CDR2 SMNVEV (reference sequence). This CDR3 contains 15 residues. After removal of 2 bases from V and 6 bases from J, the junction contained 8 bases not matched to a gene. The CDR3 region is CASSLAGGPWAEQYF. DNA of the CDR3: TGTGCCAGCAGTTTAGCGGGAGGGCCTTGGGCCGAGCAGTACTTC.